What follows are 26 T cell receptor beta chains derived from one specimen sequenced in a study of T cell responses to AZD1222 COVID-19 vaccine. Method: immunoSEQ multiplex PCR; TCRdb's copy keeps in-frame clones and lacks some. The sample has about 190,000 clones; 94% are singletons. The sequencing used peripheral blood, collected on day 0 of AZD1222 vaccination. The receptors originated from an adult in good health.

The rearrangement joins TRBV7-8 to TRBJ2-7; TRBD1 matches at 8 bases. The CDR3 totals 15 residues. The germline V gene has CDR1 SGHVS and CDR2 FQNEAQ. With V trimmed by 5 bases and J by 3 bases, 9 bases remained unmatched. The CDR3 loop reads CASSPRGDRIYEQYF. The CDR3, as DNA: TGTGCCAGCAGCCCCCGTGGGGACAGGATCTACGAGCAGTACTTC.

The chain carries TRBV5-1 and TRBJ2-1; D is possibly TRBD2 (6 bases). Per the germline V gene, CDR1 is SGHRS and CDR2 is YFSETQ. The CDR3 sequence is 15 residues long. Deletions cut 1 base from V and 4 bases from J, with 12 bases between. CDR3 in amino acids: CASSLSSALYNEQFF. CDR3 bases: TGCGCCAGCAGCTTGTCTAGCGCCTTATACAATGAGCAGTTCTTC. The full variable domain, its missing parts supplied by reference TRBV5-1 and TRBJ2-1, is KAGVTQTPRYLIKTRGQQVTLSCSPISGHRSVSWYQQTPGQGLQFLFEYFSETQRNKGNFPGRFSGRQFSNSRSEMNVSTLELGDSALYLCASSLSSALYNEQFFGPGTRLTVL.

The rearrangement joins TRBV3-1 (or the pseudogene TRBV3-2) to TRBJ1-1; D gene uncertain. Trimming took 2 bases from V and 6 from J, leaving 13 bases between them. Germline assignment: CDR1 LGHDT and CDR2 YNNKEL (reference sequence). The CDR3 loop spans 14 amino acids. The CDR3 reads CASSQLTVGAEAFF. In DNA, the CDR3 is TGTGCCAGCAGCCAACTTACGGTCGGCGCTGAAGCTTTCTTT.

The V call is TRBV4-1, the J call TRBJ1-3; no clear D. Trimming removed 3 bases at V and 6 bases at J, with 9 bases between. This CDR3 has 13 amino acids. Germline V gene lookup returns CDR1 MGHRA and CDR2 YSYEKL. The CDR3 DNA reads as TGCGCCAGCAGCCAGGCCCCCGAAAACACCATATATTTT. This translates into CASSQAPENTIYF.

V usage is TRBV10-1 and J usage is TRBJ2-4, with TRBD2 matching over 8 bases. J was trimmed by 11 bases and V by 2 bases; bases with no gene match: 5. In germline, CDR1 is WNHNN, CDR2 SYGVQD (reference sequence). This CDR3 spans 13 amino acids. CDR3 sequence: CASSEPGLGFQYF. CDR3 DNA sequence: TGCGCCAGCAGTGAGCCGGGACTAGGGTTTCAGTACTTC.

The CDR3 DNA reads TGTGCCAGCAGCTTAGACCTCTATAGCAATCAGCCCCAGCATTTT. Its translation is CASSLDLYSNQPQHF. The chain carries TRBV11-2 and TRBJ1-5; D ambiguous. The V gene's germline CDR1 is SGHAT and CDR2 FQNNGV. Trimming cost V 0 bases and J 0 bases, with 6 bases left between them. The CDR3 has 15 residues. The entire variable domain, with the rest obtained from reference TRBV11-2 and TRBJ1-5, is as follows: EAGVAQSPRYKIIEKRQSVAFWCNPISGHATLYWYQQILGQGPKLLIQFQNNGVVDDSQLPKDRFSAERLKGVDSTLKIQPAKLEDSAVYLCASSLDLYSNQPQHFGDGTRLSIL.

The chain recombines TRBV15 with TRBJ1-2; 10 bases agree with TRBD1. The CDR3 has 16 residues. Germline V gene lookup returns CDR1 LNHNV and CDR2 YYDKDF (reference sequence). V lost 0 bases and J lost 2; bases outside the gene matches: 3. The DNA of the CDR3 is TGTGCCACCAGCAGAGATTTGACAGGGGGCAACTATGGCTACACCTTC. The encoded protein is CATSRDLTGGNYGYTF. The entire variable domain, with the rest obtained from reference TRBV15 and TRBJ1-2, is as follows: DAMVIQNPRYQVTQFGKPVTLSCSQTLNHNVMYWYQQKSSQAPKLLFHYYDKDFNNEADTPDNFQSRRPNTSFCFLDIRSPGLGDTAMYLCATSRDLTGGNYGYTFGSGTRLTVV.

V usage is TRBV6-6 and J usage is TRBJ2-1; D gene unclear. Trimming took off 5 bases at V and 6 bases at J, with 5 bases between the two ends. Germline lookup yields CDR1 MNHNY and CDR2 SVGAGI (reference sequence). The CDR3 is 11 residues long. The CDR3 protein is CASSPSNEQFF. The CDR3 DNA is TGTGCCAGCAGTCCATCCAATGAGCAGTTCTTC.

The genes are TRBV7-2 and TRBJ1-3; D uncertain. Deletions cut 0 bases from V and 0 bases from J, with 9 bases between. This CDR3 has 16 amino acids. The V gene's germline CDR1 is SGHTA and CDR2 FQGNSA. The chain's CDR3 is CASSLALINSGNTIYF. CDR3 DNA sequence: TGTGCCAGCAGCTTAGCTCTTATTAACTCTGGAAACACCATATATTTT.

This chain links TRBV28 with TRBJ2-4; no definite D call. The CDR3 covers 14 residues. Per germline, CDR1 MDHEN and CDR2 SYDVKM. Trimming pared 3 bases from V and 8 bases from J, leaving 14 bases between. CDR3 in amino acids: CASSLVLTQDIQYF. The CDR3 bases are TGTGCCAGCAGTTTGGTACTTACTCAGGACATTCAGTACTTC.

The chain links TRBV5-4 to TRBJ1-1; no clear D. Germline V lookup: CDR1 SGHNT, CDR2 YYREEE (reference sequence). This CDR3 is built from 15 residues. With 0 bases removed from V and 1 base from J, the gap between germline ends came to 10 bases. CDR3 in amino acids: CASSLEPPRNTEAFF. The CDR3 DNA is TGTGCCAGCAGCTTGGAGCCTCCTCGGAACACTGAAGCTTTCTTT.

The chain couples TRBV7-9 to TRBJ1-4; D is ambiguous. CDR3 length: 13 residues. CDR1 and CDR2 from the germline V gene are SEHNR and FQNEAQ (reference sequence). The germline V and J ends were trimmed by 6 bases and 8 bases, with 13 bases remaining between them. CDR3 protein: CASRHSPGEKLFF. The DNA for the CDR3 is TGTGCCAGCAGACATTCACCTGGAGAAAAACTGTTTTTT.

J is TRBJ2-5 and V is TRBV10-3; 7 bases are shared with TRBD2. The CDR3 spans 15 residues. The germline V gene has CDR1 ENHRY and CDR2 SYGVKD. V shed 9 bases, J shed 7 bases, and the junction held 17 bases outside the gene matches. CDR3 bases: TGTGCCATACCGTTGGGGCAAGGACTAGATGGGACCCAGTACTTC. This codes for CAIPLGQGLDGTQYF.

The rearrangement uses TRBV5-8 and TRBJ2-1, with D unresolved. Trimming pared 0 bases from V and 3 bases from J, leaving 7 bases between. Germline CDR1 and CDR2: SGHTS and YDEGEE. This CDR3 is built from 14 residues. The CDR3 spells CASSLGTDYNEQFF. The CDR3 DNA is TGTGCCAGCAGCTTGGGGACGGACTACAATGAGCAGTTCTTC.

This chain links TRBV5-5 with TRBJ2-3, with TRBD1 matching over 10 bases. The germline CDR1 and CDR2 sequences are SGHKS and YYEKEE (reference sequence). V dropped 4 bases and J dropped 2; count of bases not matched to a gene: 7. The CDR3 extends over 16 amino acids. The DNA of the CDR3 is TGTGCCAGCAGCATTCGGACAGGGGGAATCACAGATACGCAGTATTTT. Translated, it gives CASSIRTGGITDTQYF.

V and J are TRBV6-2 or TRBV6-3 and TRBJ2-7; 7 positions agree with TRBD1. The CDR3 has 15 amino acids. V shed 5 bases and J 0 bases; nucleotides not matched to a gene: 7. CDR1 is MNHEY and CDR2 is SVGEGT in the germline V gene. The CDR3 loop reads CASSGNRDSSYEQYF. CDR3 bases: TGTGCCAGCAGTGGAAACCGGGACAGCTCCTACGAGCAGTACTTC.

This clone was seen a single time. V is TRBV6-1 and J is TRBJ2-4; 8 bases are shared with TRBD1. Germline values: CDR1 MNHNS, CDR2 SASEGT. CDR3 size: 16 residues. V gave up 4 bases and J gave up 1 base; unmatched junction bases: 6. In DNA form, the CDR3 reads TGTGCCAGCAGTGTCTACAGGGGGGAGGCCAAAAACATTCAGTACTTC. Its translation: CASSVYRGEAKNIQYF.

CDR3 protein: CASSLDRANEKLFF. In nucleotides, the CDR3 is TGCGCCAGCAGCTTGGACAGGGCAAATGAAAAACTGTTTTTT. The chain carries TRBV5-1 and TRBJ1-4; D perhaps matches TRBD1 (6 bases). This CDR3 is built from 14 residues. Deletions cut 0 bases from V and 5 bases from J, with 8 bases between. Looked up from germline, CDR1 is SGHRS and CDR2 is YFSETQ.

In DNA form, the CDR3 reads TGTGCCAGCAGCTTGGAGGCTAGCGCCCATACCGGGGAGCTGTTTTTT. Amino acids: CASSLEASAHTGELFF. The chain uses TRBV5-5 and TRBJ2-2, with D perhaps matching TRBD2 (6 bases). Trimming removed 0 bases from V and 5 bases from J, with 14 bases in between. This CDR3 contains 16 residues. Germline lookup yields CDR1 SGHKS and CDR2 YYEKEE (reference sequence).

This clone has only one observation. The rearrangement uses TRBV7-2 and TRBJ2-2; tentatively, D is TRBD2 (6 bases). The germline V gene encodes CDR1 SGHTA and CDR2 FQGNSA. The CDR3 loop spans 19 amino acids. Trimming took off 5 bases at V and 0 bases at J, with 22 bases between the two ends. The CDR3 region is CASSPYRLGLTTNTGELFF. CDR3 sequence (DNA): TGTGCCAGCAGCCCTTATCGACTTGGACTAACAACGAACACCGGGGAGCTGTTTTTT.

The chain employs TRBV19 and TRBJ2-7, with 11 bases fitting TRBD1. This CDR3 is 15 amino acids long. V shed 4 bases and J 3 bases; nucleotides not matched to a gene: 5. The germline CDR1 and CDR2 sequences are LNHDA and SQIVND (reference sequence). CDR3 region: CASSRSGTGGYEQYF. DNA for the CDR3: TGTGCCAGTAGTAGGTCCGGGACAGGGGGCTACGAGCAGTACTTC.

The rearrangement joins TRBV24-1 to TRBJ1-3; 9 bases are shared with TRBD1. The V gene end was trimmed by 4 bases and the J gene end by 4 bases; junction bases not matched to a gene: 7. The CDR3 sequence is 16 residues long. The germline V gene encodes CDR1 KGHDR and CDR2 SFDVKD. CDR3 coding DNA: TGTGCCACCAGTGACCCCGACAGGGGGATAGGAAACACCATATATTTT. Residues: CATSDPDRGIGNTIYF.

V is TRBV5-1 and J is TRBJ1-2; D is ambiguous. The CDR3 is made up of 15 amino acids. CDR1 SGHRS and CDR2 YFSETQ come from the germline V gene. V lost 4 bases to trimming and J lost 4 bases, with 17 bases between them. CDR3 in amino acids: CASSPPDRSVYGYTF. The CDR3 DNA reads as TGCGCCAGCAGCCCCCCGGATCGGAGCGTCTATGGCTACACCTTC.

The chain employs TRBV27 and TRBJ1-2; the D is unclear. V lost 6 bases and J 4 bases, leaving 9 bases between the germline ends. CDR1 MNHEY and CDR2 SMNVEV come from the germline V gene (reference sequence). This CDR3 comprises 12 residues. This CDR3 is CASRVGFYGYTF. The CDR3 coding sequence is TGTGCCAGCAGGGTTGGGTTCTATGGCTACACCTTC.

The count of this clone is one. This chain connects TRBV7-9 to TRBJ1-1; no definite D call. V gave up 5 bases and J gave up 3 bases, with 7 bases separating them. In germline, CDR1 is SEHNR, CDR2 FQNEAQ (reference sequence). The CDR3 consists of 12 residues. The CDR3 nucleotides read TGTGCCAGCAGCCTCGAGGACACTGAAGCTTTCTTT. Amino acids: CASSLEDTEAFF.

This chain joins TRBV6-6 and TRBJ2-5, with 7 nucleotides matching TRBD1. Trimming cost V 7 bases and J 2 bases; bases outside gene matches: 1. CDR1 and CDR2 (germline): MNHNY, SVGAGI (reference sequence). CDR3 length equals 12 residues. Here the CDR3 reads CASTRGQETQYF. CDR3 DNA: TGTGCCAGCACCAGGGGGCAAGAGACCCAGTACTTC.